The next 19 T cell receptor beta chains were all read from a single sample in a study of shared clonotypes between healthy human individuals. Clones were read by immunoSEQ multiplex PCR, and TCRdb kept only the in-frame ones, dropping some. Of 950,000 to 1,100,000 clones listed, 75% are singletons. What was sequenced was memory CD4+ T cells sorted from blood. Subset defined: CD45RA-negative fraction. The source is a man younger than 35 in good health.

The CDR3 DNA sequence: TGTGCCAGCAGGGACGAGGGTGCCTACGAGCAGTACTTC. This sequence encodes CASRDEGAYEQYF. The chain carries TRBV2 and TRBJ2-7; TRBD2 is a possible D gene (5 bases). V dropped 6 bases and J dropped 2 bases, with 11 bases sitting between them. CDR1 and CDR2 from the germline V gene are SNHLY and FYNNEI. The CDR3 sequence is 13 residues long.

This clone was seen a single time. The chain employs TRBV19 and TRBJ2-7; 7 bases are shared with TRBD2. Per germline, CDR1 LNHDA and CDR2 SQIVND (reference sequence). J gave up 4 bases and V 5 bases, and 11 bases lay outside the gene matches. The CDR3 contains 15 residues. CDR3 coding DNA: TGTGCCAGTAGTTCTAAGCGGGGTCAGACATACGAGCAGTACTTC. It is translated as CASSSKRGQTYEQYF.

CDR3 loop: CASSSGSNYNEQFF. CDR3 sequence (DNA): TGCGCCAGCAGCTCCGGGTCAAACTACAATGAGCAGTTCTTC. This chain joins TRBV5-1 and TRBJ2-1; no clear D gene. The CDR3 has 14 residues. The germline V and J ends were trimmed by 3 bases and 3 bases, with 10 bases remaining between them. Germline loops: CDR1 SGHRS, CDR2 YFSETQ. Combining the CDR3 with reference TRBV5-1 and TRBJ2-1 gives the whole variable domain KAGVTQTPRYLIKTRGQQVTLSCSPISGHRSVSWYQQTPGQGLQFLFEYFSETQRNKGNFPGRFSGRQFSNSRSEMNVSTLELGDSALYLCASSSGSNYNEQFFGPGTRLTVL.

The chain links TRBV7-2 to TRBJ2-1, with no clear D. V lost 5 bases and J 8 bases, leaving 7 bases between the germline ends. This CDR3 contains 11 residues. Germline assignment: CDR1 SGHTA and CDR2 FQGNSA. This CDR3 is CASSPRHEQFF. The CDR3 DNA sequence: TGTGCCAGCAGCCCCCGACATGAGCAGTTCTTC.

J is TRBJ1-3 and V is TRBV11-2; 11 bases fit TRBD1. Trimming at V came to 5 bases and at J to 4 bases, leaving 1 base not matched to a gene. Germline V lookup: CDR1 SGHAT, CDR2 FQNNGV. The CDR3 has 14 residues. The CDR3 loop is CASSGQGAGNTIYF. The CDR3 nucleotides read TGTGCCAGCAGCGGACAGGGGGCGGGAAACACCATATATTTT.

The J gene is TRBJ1-2, the V gene TRBV9, with unresolved D. Trimming stripped 3 bases from V and 5 bases from J, with 8 bases between. The germline CDR1 and CDR2 sequences are SGDLS and YYNGEE. This CDR3 is built from 12 residues. In DNA form, the CDR3 reads TGTGCCAGCAGCGGACGAGGGTATGGCTACACCTTC. This encodes CASSGRGYGYTF.

This chain connects TRBV4-1 to TRBJ2-4, with 7 bases identical to TRBD1. Germline CDR1 reads MGHRA; CDR2 reads YSYEKL. V trimming: 1 base; J trimming: 1 base; junction bases outside the gene matches: 10. This CDR3 spans 18 amino acids. CDR3 in DNA: TGCGCCAGCAGCCAAGGACAGGGCCAAGGCGGGGCCAAAAACATTCAGTACTTC. It yields the protein CASSQGQGQGGAKNIQYF.

This clone was found a few times. The V gene is TRBV29-1, the J gene TRBJ1-1; D possibly corresponds to TRBD1 (6 bases). The CDR3 totals 12 residues. CDR1 and CDR2 (germline): SQVTM, ANQGSEA. Between the trimmed V and J ends, which lost 5 bases and 4 bases, there was a span of 11 bases. The CDR3 reads CSVTQGFTEAFF. Here the CDR3 DNA reads TGCAGCGTTACTCAGGGGTTCACTGAAGCTTTCTTT.

The rearrangement joins TRBV5-8 to TRBJ2-3, with TRBD2 matching 10 bases. Germline V CDR1 and CDR2: SGHTS, YDEGEE. This CDR3 is built from 18 residues. V was clipped by 2 bases and J by 4 bases; unmatched bases: 13. For the CDR3, the DNA is TGTGCCAGCAGCTTTGGATTAGCGGGAGGCCTTGGGGCAGATACGCAGTATTTT. Encoded protein: CASSFGLAGGLGADTQYF.

Worth noting for this clone: Other DNA sequences within the sample encode an identical CDR3. This chain links TRBV6-1 with TRBJ2-2, with D possibly TRBD2 on 6 matching bases. The CDR3 is made up of 14 amino acids. V dropped 4 bases and J dropped 4 bases, with 10 bases sitting between them. Per germline, CDR1 MNHNS and CDR2 SASEGT. The CDR3 DNA follows: TGTGCCAGCAGTGCACTACTAGCCACCGGGGAGCTGTTTTTT. Translation: CASSALLATGELFF.

V gene TRBV5-8 combines with J gene TRBJ2-4; D gene uncertain. This CDR3 comprises 15 residues. Trimming shortened V by 6 bases and J by 0 bases, and 13 bases separated the two germline ends. Germline loops: CDR1 SGHTS, CDR2 YDEGEE. The CDR3 DNA sequence: TGTGCCAGCAACTACGAACAGCTAGCCAAAAACATTCAGTACTTC. This codes for CASNYEQLAKNIQYF.

Notes on this clone: The identical CDR3 is also encoded by other nucleotide sequences in the sample. The gene calls are TRBV18 and TRBJ1-1, with D hard to call. The CDR3 loop spans 13 amino acids. Germline CDR1 KGHSH, CDR2 LQKENI. Trimming removed 6 bases at V and 4 bases at J, with 12 bases between. CDR3 sequence reads: CASSPALGTEAFF. The CDR3 DNA follows: TGTGCCAGCTCTCCCGCCCTAGGCACTGAAGCTTTCTTT.

The chain employs TRBV7-8 and TRBJ1-4; D unresolved. Germline V gives CDR1 SGHVS, CDR2 FQNEAQ. V was pared by 5 bases and J by 5 bases, with 12 bases between. The CDR3 is 14 amino acids. Here the CDR3 reads CASSARWTNEKLFF. In DNA, the CDR3 is TGTGCCAGCAGCGCTCGGTGGACGAATGAAAAACTGTTTTTT. Looking up the rest from reference TRBV7-8 and TRBJ1-4 gives the full variable domain: GAGVSQSPRYKVAKRGQDVALRCDPISGHVSLFWYQQALGQGPEFLTYFQNEAQLDKSGLPSDRFFAERPEGSVSTLKIQRTQQEDSAVYLCASSARWTNEKLFFGSGTQLSVL.

This sequence joins TRBV12-5 and TRBJ2-1; 13 nucleotides agree with TRBD2. The germline CDR1 and CDR2 sequences are LGHNT and FRNRAP. CDR3 size: 18 residues. V lost 0 bases to trimming and J lost 9 bases; unmatched junction nucleotides: 11. CDR3 protein: CASGLVPGTSGKVGEQFF. CDR3 in DNA: TGTGCTAGTGGTTTGGTACCCGGGACTAGCGGGAAAGTAGGTGAGCAGTTCTTC.

The genes are TRBV30 and TRBJ2-3; D gene ambiguous. The V gene lost 3 bases and the J gene lost 0 bases, with 16 bases spanning the gap. Germline V gene lookup returns CDR1 GTSNPN and CDR2 SVGIG (reference sequence). This CDR3 is 16 amino acids long. This CDR3 is CAWRGWKSASTDTQYF. CDR3 in DNA: TGTGCCTGGAGGGGGTGGAAATCGGCTAGCACAGATACGCAGTATTTT.

This clone showed up just a few times. J is TRBJ1-2 and V is TRBV27, with 9 nucleotides matching TRBD1. In germline, CDR1 is MNHEY, CDR2 SMNVEV (reference sequence). Germline trimming cut 5 bases from V and 5 bases from J; bases unmatched to any gene: 6. CDR3 length: 14 amino acids. As DNA, the CDR3 is TGTGCCAGCAGTGCCGGACAGGGGCGGTATGGCTACACCTTC. Its protein is CASSAGQGRYGYTF.

The J gene is TRBJ1-5, the V gene TRBV11-2; the match to TRBD1 covers 7 bases. CDR3 size: 14 residues. The trim removed 3 bases at V and 3 bases at J, leaving 2 bases unmatched. The germline gives CDR1 SGHAT, CDR2 FQNNGV. The CDR3 DNA reads as TGTGCCAGCAGCTTCGGACAGGCCAATCAGCCCCAGCATTTT. This sequence encodes CASSFGQANQPQHF. Based on the CDR3 plus reference TRBV11-2 and TRBJ1-5, the full variable domain is EAGVAQSPRYKIIEKRQSVAFWCNPISGHATLYWYQQILGQGPKLLIQFQNNGVVDDSQLPKDRFSAERLKGVDSTLKIQPAKLEDSAVYLCASSFGQANQPQHFGDGTRLSIL.

The rearrangement joins TRBV5-1 to TRBJ2-3; no definite D call. Germline lookup yields CDR1 SGHRS and CDR2 YFSETQ. The V and J ends lost 5 bases and 0 bases respectively, with 10 bases between them. The CDR3 is 14 residues long. The DNA of the CDR3 is TGCGCCAGCAGAGTGACAACTAGCACAGATACGCAGTATTTT. As protein: CASRVTTSTDTQYF.

This clone has only one observation. The CDR3 nucleotides are TGCGCCAGCAGCGCGGACACCTACTCTGGAAACACCATATATTTT. Translation gives CASSADTYSGNTIYF. The rearrangement uses TRBV5-1 and TRBJ1-3, with a weak D call TRBD1 (5 bases). Germline CDR1 SGHRS, CDR2 YFSETQ. V shed 4 bases and J shed 0 bases, with 11 bases lying between them. The CDR3 contains 15 residues.